The next 20 T cell receptor beta chains were all read from a single sample in a study of CD4+ T cells in melanoma. Assay: immunoSEQ multiplex PCR; the TCRdb copy retains only in-frame clones and omits some. This sample carries about 18,000 clones, approximately 83% of them seen once, and the ten largest clones take roughly 4.9%. Sequenced material: cells from a culture (not recorded whether cultured in vitro). All receptors derive from a human donor with melanoma.

This rearrangement joins TRBV11-1 to TRBJ2-3; tentative D call: TRBD1 (5 bases). V gave up 6 bases and J gave up 5 bases, with 12 bases separating them. The CDR3 extends over 13 amino acids. Germline lookup yields CDR1 SGHAT and CDR2 FQDESV (reference sequence). The CDR3: CASSTQQGDTQYF. The CDR3 nucleotides read TGTGCCAGCAGTACCCAGCAGGGAGATACGCAGTATTTT.

The V call is TRBV5-1, the J call TRBJ2-1, with TRBD1 identical over 8 bases. Germline-derived CDR1 and CDR2 are SGHRS and YFSETQ. The trim removed 1 base at V and 5 bases at J, leaving 5 bases unmatched. There are 15 residues in the CDR3. The CDR3 DNA reads as TGCGCCAGCAGCTTGATGACAGGGGCCAACAATGAGCAGTTCTTC. Protein sequence: CASSLMTGANNEQFF. Complete variable domain (other parts from reference TRBV5-1 and TRBJ2-1): KAGVTQTPRYLIKTRGQQVTLSCSPISGHRSVSWYQQTPGQGLQFLFEYFSETQRNKGNFPGRFSGRQFSNSRSEMNVSTLELGDSALYLCASSLMTGANNEQFFGPGTRLTVL.

The chain has TRBV5-1 and TRBJ1-2; weak D call: TRBD1 (5 bases). CDR1 is SGHRS and CDR2 is YFSETQ in the germline V gene. V was pared by 3 bases and J by 7 bases, with 19 bases between. The CDR3 runs to 15 residues. The CDR3 loop is CASSSTREGPTGYTF. CDR3 bases: TGCGCCAGCAGCTCGACCAGGGAAGGCCCCACTGGCTACACCTTC.

The CDR3 region has the DNA TGTGCCAGCAGTGATACGGTCAGAACTGAAGCTTTCTTT. Translated: CASSDTVRTEAFF. This chain connects TRBV6-1 to TRBJ1-1, with D unclear. V shed 3 bases and J shed 5 bases, with 10 bases lying between them. Germline V CDR1 and CDR2: MNHNS, SASEGT. The CDR3 spans 13 residues.

This chain connects TRBV6-5 to TRBJ1-2, with no clear D. The CDR3 has 15 amino acids. With 2 bases removed from V and 0 bases from J, the gap between germline ends came to 10 bases. Germline V lookup: CDR1 MNHEY, CDR2 SVGAGI. CDR3 DNA: TGTGCCAGCAGTTACAACAGATTAGCTAACTATGGCTACACCTTC. As protein: CASSYNRLANYGYTF.

The V call is TRBV13, the J call TRBJ1-1; no reliable D call. The CDR3 length is 14 residues. V lost 5 bases to trimming and J lost 4 bases, with 14 bases between them. Germline V gives CDR1 PRHDT, CDR2 FYEKMQ (reference sequence). The CDR3 sequence is CASSREETGTEAFF. The CDR3 nucleotides read TGTGCCAGCAGCCGCGAGGAGACCGGCACTGAAGCTTTCTTT.

The chain links TRBV27 to TRBJ1-1; weak D call: TRBD1 (6 bases). This CDR3 is 15 amino acids long. V was trimmed by 3 bases and J by 1 base, leaving 12 bases between them. Germline CDR1 is MNHEY and CDR2 is SMNVEV (reference sequence). The CDR3 region has the DNA TGTGCCAGCAGTTTTCGGGGGCGCAGGAACACTGAAGCTTTCTTT. This sequence encodes CASSFRGRRNTEAFF.

CDR3 sequence reads: CASALRRQETQYF. The CDR3 DNA is TGTGCCAGCGCCCTAAGAAGACAAGAGACCCAGTACTTC. The rearrangement joins TRBV2 to TRBJ2-5, with no clear D. The germline CDR1 and CDR2 sequences are SNHLY and FYNNEI. Trimming shortened V by 8 bases and J by 2 bases, and 12 bases separated the two germline ends. The CDR3 has 13 residues.

The CDR3 protein is CASSITGGRYNEQFF. The CDR3 nucleotides are TGTGCCAGCAGTATTACAGGGGGCAGGTACAATGAGCAGTTCTTC. This rearrangement joins TRBV2 to TRBJ2-1, with 9 bases lining up with TRBD1. Germline CDR1 SNHLY, CDR2 FYNNEI. V lost 5 bases to trimming and J lost 4 bases; unmatched junction nucleotides: 6. CDR3 length equals 15 residues.

This clone has just a few counts. The chain has TRBV5-1 and TRBJ1-1; 7 bases map to TRBD1. Germline CDR1 and CDR2: SGHRS and YFSETQ. The length of the CDR3 is 15 residues. V gave up 4 bases and J gave up 1 base; unmatched junction bases: 7. As DNA, the CDR3 is TGCGCCAGCAGCGTGCAGGGGGAAAAGAACACTGAAGCTTTCTTT. It translates to CASSVQGEKNTEAFF.

The chain uses TRBV5-6 and TRBJ1-1; no clear D gene. V lost 3 bases to trimming and J lost 3 bases, with 3 bases between them. This CDR3 has 11 residues. Germline values: CDR1 SGHDT, CDR2 YYEEEE. The CDR3 loop reads CASSYYTEAFF. Here the CDR3 DNA reads TGTGCCAGCAGCTACTACACTGAAGCTTTCTTT.

This clone qualifies as large. J is TRBJ2-7 and V is TRBV5-6; the match to TRBD1 covers 9 bases. The CDR3 covers 15 residues. Germline V gives CDR1 SGHDT, CDR2 YYEEEE. The J segment lost 1 base and the V segment lost 0 bases, leaving 2 bases of the junction unmatched. The CDR3 sequence: CASSLVGTGSYEQYF. The CDR3 DNA reads as TGTGCCAGCAGCTTGGTCGGGACAGGGTCCTACGAGCAGTACTTC.

V is TRBV5-1 and J is TRBJ2-2; 8 bases map to TRBD2. CDR1 is SGHRS and CDR2 is YFSETQ in the germline V gene. The CDR3 totals 14 residues. V lost 4 bases and J lost 7; bases outside the gene matches: 6. This CDR3 is CASSRAGDSGELFF. CDR3 sequence (DNA): TGCGCCAGCAGCCGAGCGGGGGATAGCGGGGAGCTGTTTTTT.

The chain combines TRBV9 with TRBJ2-3; 8 nucleotides agree with TRBD1. Germline lookup yields CDR1 SGDLS and CDR2 YYNGEE. Germline trimming cut 3 bases from V and 0 bases from J; bases unmatched to any gene: 12. The CDR3 spans 18 residues. This CDR3 is CASSARGQGTMSTDTQYF. DNA of the CDR3: TGTGCCAGCAGCGCCCGCGGACAGGGTACGATGAGCACAGATACGCAGTATTTT.

The rearrangement joins TRBV5-4 to TRBJ2-1, with D tentatively TRBD2 (6 bases). The CDR3 loop spans 14 amino acids. Germline CDR1 is SGHNT and CDR2 is YYREEE (reference sequence). The V gene lost 4 bases and the J gene lost 3 bases, with 11 bases spanning the gap. CDR3 coding DNA: TGTGCCAGCAGCCCACCGGGAGACTACAATGAGCAGTTCTTC. Residues: CASSPPGDYNEQFF.

The chain couples TRBV7-6 to TRBJ2-2, with 9 bases identical to TRBD1. V shed 5 bases and J 5 bases; nucleotides not matched to a gene: 6. Germline V gene sequence: CDR1 SGHVS, CDR2 FNYEAQ. CDR3 size: 15 residues. CDR3 nucleotides: TGTGCCAGCAGCACCGGACAGGGGTTGACCGGGGAGCTGTTTTTT. As protein: CASSTGQGLTGELFF. The full variable domain, its missing parts supplied by reference TRBV7-6 and TRBJ2-2, is GAGVSQSPRYKVTKRGQDVALRCDPISGHVSLYWYRQALGQGPEFLTYFNYEAQQDKSGLPNDRFSAERPEGSISTLTIQRTEQRDSAMYRCASSTGQGLTGELFFGEGSRLTVL.

The genes are TRBV5-4 and TRBJ2-1; D uncertain. V lost 0 bases and J 7 bases, leaving 14 bases between the germline ends. The CDR3 is 15 amino acids. The V gene's germline CDR1 is SGHNT and CDR2 YYREEE (reference sequence). The CDR3 DNA reads as TGTGCCAGCAGCTTGGGGGTCGCTAGTTCGAATGAGCAGTTCTTC. Protein product: CASSLGVASSNEQFF.

The V gene is TRBV30, the J gene TRBJ2-3, with TRBD2 as a possible D gene (7 bases). The CDR3 spans 14 residues. The germline V gene encodes CDR1 GTSNPN and CDR2 SVGIG (reference sequence). V was clipped by 7 bases and J by 5 bases, with 19 bases between them. As DNA, the CDR3 is TGTGCCTCCCCCTTTGGGGGGGCCGAAGATACGCAGTATTTT. Translation: CASPFGGAEDTQYF. Full variable domain (missing parts from reference TRBV30 and TRBJ2-3): SQTIHQWPATLVQPVGSPLSLECTVEGTSNPNLYWYRQAAGRGLQLLFYSVGIGQISSEVPQNLSASRPQDRQFILSSKKLLLSDSGFYLCASPFGGAEDTQYFGPGTRLTVL.

The sample holds a few counts of this clone. The chain recombines TRBV6-6 with TRBJ2-1; D gene unclear. V was trimmed by 6 bases and J by 2 bases, leaving 14 bases between them. Germline V lookup: CDR1 MNHNY, CDR2 SVGAGI (reference sequence). The CDR3 totals 15 residues. In nucleotides, the CDR3 is TGTGCCAGCAGGACCGGGCCTCAGGCCTACAATGAGCAGTTCTTC. Its protein is CASRTGPQAYNEQFF.

The CDR3 nucleotides are TGCGCCAGCAGTCAATTCACAGGTCCGGATCAGCCCCAGCATTTT. It encodes CASSQFTGPDQPQHF. The V call is TRBV23-1, the J call TRBJ1-5; D possibly corresponds to TRBD1 (5 bases). TRBV23-1 is assigned to the ORF class and has an uncertain function. V lost 1 base and J 5 bases, leaving 12 bases between the germline ends. The CDR3 has 15 amino acids.